The sample holds a few counts of the clone carrying this TCR beta chain. One junction end does not reproduce the germline sequence, and a read error may be involved. This sample stems from a study of type 1 regulatory T cells. This CDR3 comprises 12 residues. TCRdb ran MiXCR on the reads and lists one entry per CDR3 protein. The sample includes 90,000 to 100,000 distinct CDR3 sequences, 31% seen only once; the top ten take 2.2%. The chain has TRBV12-3 or TRBV12-4 and TRBJ2-1, with D uncertain. Input material: CD4+ T cells, either the whole sample or a sorted fraction (not recorded which). The TCR originated in a human donor in good health. The DNA for the CDR3 is TGTGTCAGCAGTTTACTTCGGGTTGAGCAGTTCTTC. The encoded protein is CVSSLLRVEQFF.